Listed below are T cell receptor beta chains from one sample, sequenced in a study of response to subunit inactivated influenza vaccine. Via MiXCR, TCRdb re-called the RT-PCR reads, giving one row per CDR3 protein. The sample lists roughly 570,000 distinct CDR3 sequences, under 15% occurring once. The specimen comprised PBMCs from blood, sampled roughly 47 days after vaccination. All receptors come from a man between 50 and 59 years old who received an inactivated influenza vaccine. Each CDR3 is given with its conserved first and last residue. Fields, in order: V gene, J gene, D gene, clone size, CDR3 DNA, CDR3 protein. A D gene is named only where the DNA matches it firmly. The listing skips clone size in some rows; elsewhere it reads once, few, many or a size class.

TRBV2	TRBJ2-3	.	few	TGTGCCAGCAGTAGAGGGCCCACAGATACGCAGTATTTT	CASSRGPTDTQYF
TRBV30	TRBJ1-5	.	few	TGTGCCTGGAGTGCGTCGGTTCCCCAGCATTTT	CAWSASVPQHF
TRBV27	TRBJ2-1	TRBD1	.	TGTGCCAGCAGTTTAGTTGGGACAGCGAATCGGGAGCAGTTCTTC	CASSLVGTANREQFF
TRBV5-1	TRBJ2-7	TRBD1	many	TGTGCCAGCAGCTTGGGACAGATCTCCTACGAGCAGTACTTC	CASSLGQISYEQYF
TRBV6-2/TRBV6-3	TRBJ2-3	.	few	TGTGCCAGCAGGGGATCCGGGACTGCGGCAGATACGCAGTATTTT	CASRGSGTAADTQYF
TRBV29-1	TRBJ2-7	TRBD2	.	TGCAGCGTCCTCGGGGGGTCGGGTGAGCAGTACTTC	CSVLGGSGEQYF
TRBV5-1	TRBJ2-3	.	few	TGCGCCAGCAGCTTGTGGTTAGCTGATACAGATACGCAGTATTTT	CASSLWLADTDTQYF
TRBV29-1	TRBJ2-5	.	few	TGCAGCGTTGGGGGTTGGCAGGCACAAGAGACCCAGTACTTC	CSVGGWQAQETQYF
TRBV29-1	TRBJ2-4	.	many	TGCAGCGTTCGGGGGTTTGAGGCCTTAAACATTCAGTACTTC	CSVRGFEALNIQYF
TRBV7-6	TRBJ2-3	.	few	TGTGCCAGCAGTTACTATGAAGATACGCAGTATTTT	CASSYYEDTQYF
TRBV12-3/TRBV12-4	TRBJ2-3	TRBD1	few	TGTGCCAGCAGGACTACGGGACAGGACCTTTTTTCCCGTTATACGCAGTATTTT	CASRTTGQDLFSRYTQYF
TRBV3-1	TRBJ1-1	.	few	TGTGCCAGCAGCCCCCGATGGGGGGCGAACACTGAAGCTTTCTTT	CASSPRWGANTEAFF
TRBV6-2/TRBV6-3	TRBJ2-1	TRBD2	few	TGTGCCAGCAGTTACCCTAAGACTAGCGGCACTGGGAATGAGCAGTTCTTC	CASSYPKTSGTGNEQFF
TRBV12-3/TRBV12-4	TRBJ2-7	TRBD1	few	TGTGCCAGCAGTTTCCGGGACAGGGGAGAACACGAGCAGTACTTC	CASSFRDRGEHEQYF
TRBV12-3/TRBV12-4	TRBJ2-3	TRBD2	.	TGTGCCAGCAGTTCGAGACTAGCGGGAGCGGGCACAGATACGCAGTATTTT	CASSSRLAGAGTDTQYF
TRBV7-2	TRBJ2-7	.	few	TGTGCCAGCAGCTTAGGCAGGGAGGCCGAGCAGTACTTC	CASSLGREAEQYF
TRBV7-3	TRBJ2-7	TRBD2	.	TGTGCCAGCAGCTTAAGCGGGGGTTCGGCGGGTGAGCAGTACTTC	CASSLSGGSAGEQYF
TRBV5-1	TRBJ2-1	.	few	TGCGCCAGCAGTGCCATCCGGGTCTTAACCTACAATGAGCAGTTCTTC	CASSAIRVLTYNEQFF
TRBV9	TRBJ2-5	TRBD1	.	TGTGCCAGCAGCGTAGTAGGACAGGGGCTGGAGACCCAGTACTTC	CASSVVGQGLETQYF
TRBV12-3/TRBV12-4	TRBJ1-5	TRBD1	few	TGTGCCAGCAGCATGGACAGGGCTAATCAGCCCCAGCATTTT	CASSMDRANQPQHF
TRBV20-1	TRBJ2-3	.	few	TGCAGTGCTGGAACAGATACGCAGTATTTT	CSAGTDTQYF
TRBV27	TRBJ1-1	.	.	TGTGCCAGCCGGATGGGTTGGGGTGAAGCTTTCTTT	CASRMGWGEAFF